This T cell receptor (beta chain) originates from a study of T cell repertoires in cytomegalovirus infection. Germline-derived CDR1 and CDR2 are SGHTA and FQGTGA. Germline trimming cut 5 bases from V and 2 bases from J; bases unmatched to any gene: 7. The CDR3 is 15 residues long. Study results and limitations: HLA-C-restricted CMV-specific TCR beta clonotypes were dominant in the ex vivo response. Cumulated frequencies of public TCR beta families served to identify carriers of CMV plus the relevant HLA.

TCRdb recomputed calls from the reads with MiXCR, one row per CDR3 protein. The sample lists 300,000 to 400,000 distinct CDR3 sequences, roughly 9.5% occurring once. A note on this clonotype: As yet, its antigen is unknown.

This TCR was recovered from a human donor in good health (CMV status not recorded). Some clones in this sample may be carry-over from other donors' samples. The chain uses TRBV7-3 and TRBJ2-3; TRBD2 matches 7 bases. The sequencing sample was made of PBMCs. The CDR3 spells CASSPSGINTDTQYF. As DNA, the CDR3 is TGTGCCAGCAGCCCAAGCGGGATTAACACAGATACGCAGTATTTT.